This T cell receptor (beta chain) was recorded in a study of response to subunit inactivated influenza vaccine. The study, taken as a whole, reports: Authors suggested each seasonal flu vaccination may recruit only limited numbers of new T cells.

This clonotype has only a few counts. Antigen unknown. Each CDR3 protein is one row after TCRdb ran MiXCR on the RT-PCR reads. The sample includes roughly 570,000 distinct CDR3 sequences, around 15% of them seen just once. The CDR3 contains 13 residues. Germline V gene sequence: CDR1 LGHDT, CDR2 YNNKEL (reference sequence). V dropped 1 base and J dropped 9 bases, with 10 bases sitting between them. The J gene is TRBJ2-1, the V gene TRBV3-1; D remains ambiguous. The TCR was taken from a man aged 45-60 years who received an inactivated influenza vaccine. The sequences come from PBMCs from blood, collected 11 to 12 days after vaccination. CDR3 amino acids: CASSQGQAAEQFF. CDR3 DNA: TGTGCCAGCAGCCAAGGTCAAGCAGCTGAGCAGTTCTTC.